This TCR beta chain came from a study of regulatory T cells in long-lasting Graves disease. The CDR3 spans 16 residues. Trimming removed 1 base at V and 0 bases at J, with 10 bases between. CDR1 SGHAT and CDR2 FQNNGV come from the germline V gene. The table lists this clonotype with a few counts. As for time point: newly diagnosed GD, antithyroid drugs for less than 3 months. The TCR library used RNA extracted from PBMCs. HTBI primers from iRepertoire and Arm-PCR of CDR3 regions yielded the TCR beta libraries. A single record per CDR3 protein comes from TCRdb applying MiXCR to the multiplex PCR reads. The profile shows a few hundred thousand distinct CDR3 sequences, roughly 14% of them singletons. These sequences were also reported in another study, on T cells in Graves' hyperthyroidism and ophthalmopathy.

The input for sequencing was peripheral blood mononuclear cells (PBMCs), taken at new diagnosis, from a patient treated with antithyroid drugs. This clonotype originated in a man aged 25 to 40 with Graves disease. The chain joins TRBV11-2 to TRBJ2-4; no clear D gene. The DNA of the CDR3 is TGTGCCAGCAGCTTAGGGACCACTTTAGCCAAAAACATTCAGTACTTC. This encodes CASSLGTTLAKNIQYF.